The T cell receptor (beta chain) under discussion was sequenced for a study of T cell responses to AZD1222 COVID-19 vaccine (dated by TCRdb to the early 2020s). Study-wide context: A total of 233 trial participants underwent TCR sequencing, of whom some 210 received two doses of AZD1222 and about 26 received two doses of the MenACWY control vaccine. Trial participants were enrolled into age subgroups of 18-55, 56-69 and 70-plus years, which contained about 150, 28 and 57 TCR-sequenced participants, respectively. Results the study describes overall, beyond this receptor: A significant rise in spike-specific TCR breadth and depth was observed after two AZD1222 doses relative to day 0 and relative to MenACWY recipients. Participants were mostly white British and included more females than males, and it was suggested by the authors that clonal diversity may have been underestimated. CD4 TCRs associated with the vaccine covered the entire spike protein, and the dominant responses were in regions 160-218 and 743-854. Only five or six AZD1222 recipients were SARS-CoV-2 seropositive at baseline, limiting conclusions about previously exposed vaccinees. Because no samples from the day 14 peak response were available, repertoires could be characterized only after the peak T cell response. Reportedly, close to half of the unique spike-specific TCRs recognized epitopes lying outside the regions that are mutated in the B.1.351 and B.1.1.7 variants. In the small 56-69-year group, the increase in depth fell short of significance, most likely because of low power.

This sample's time point label indicates: about 28 days (+/-7) after the second vaccine dose. AZD1222 recipients given second doses at about 4 weeks or at about 12 weeks were pooled, since spike-specific TCR depth and breadth were not found to differ between the two schedules. The vaccinee samples were drawn from two UK trials, COV001 and COV002, one of which was a single-blind randomized controlled phase 2/3 trial testing AZD1222 (ChAdOx1 nCoV-19) in healthy adults. Trial participant PBMC samples were collected at day 0 and day 28 after the second dose for TCRbeta chain sequencing. The CDR3 regions of human TCRbeta chains were analyzed by immunosequencing. Under the source paper's analysis protocol: TCRs in the repertoires were compared against a reference library of SARS-CoV-2-specific TCRs that had been generated with the MIRA antigen-specificity platform. Breadth was defined as the fraction of unique TCRs that were SARS-CoV-2-associated, and depth was defined as the fraction of total T cells that were SARS-CoV-2-associated. Using the MIRA data, every spike-specific TCR was mapped to the spike region that the TCR reacted to and assigned to either a CD4 or a CD8 class. Log10-transformed breadth and depth values were compared by one-way ANOVA with Sidak's multiple comparisons tests. TCRdb retrieved this table from immuneACCESS and kept in-frame rearrangements only. Not all clones are present; in checked studies, unresolved V genes account for under half, and no reason is known for the remainder. The V and J calls and clone size are taken from that table; D and trimming were inferred from the DNA. This sample is represented by some 110,000 clones; around 89% of them were singletons. Together, the top ten hold approximately 6.5% of the sample.

A note on this clone: It lacks a known antigen. Base-call qualities are not available, and no considerably larger clone is one nucleotide away.

V and J lose 0 bases and 8 bases, and a span of 9 bases separates them. The CDR3 runs 13 amino acids, cysteine and phenylalanine included. CDR3 DNA is the only sequence kept; it has 39 bases, read in frame from the first base. From the germline V gene, CDR1 is SGHDT and CDR2 is YYEEEE. Specimen: peripheral blood, collected 28 days after the second AZD1222 dose. The receptor was derived from an adult who received the AZD1222 COVID-19 vaccine. In this chain, TRBV5-6 is recombined with TRBJ1-3; the D gene assignment is ambiguous. CDR3 region: CASSLEGSDTIYF. The DNA is as follows: TGTGCCAGCAGCTTGGAAGGGTCGGACACCATATATTTT.